This TCR beta chain emerged from a study of CD8+ T cells in alopecia areata. Sequencing used cDNA as its template, made by extracting RNA and reverse transcribing it. This table comes from immunoSEQ multiplex PCR, and its TCRdb copy is limited to in-frame clones, with some not included. This sample has around 14,000 clones, with under 60% found just once. The sample holds a few counts of this clone. Lesional scalp tissue (obtained by punch biopsy) and peripheral blood were collected from alopecia areata patients. CDR3 size: 16 residues. Germline CDR1 reads SGHNT; CDR2 reads YYREEE (reference sequence). V lost 1 base, J lost 0 bases, and 4 bases stayed unmatched.

The source is a human donor with alopecia areata. The gene calls are TRBV5-4 and TRBJ2-5; TRBD2 matches 9 bases. The source was skin, collected at week 0. CDR3 sequence: CASSLILAGYQETQYF. CDR3 nucleotide sequence: TGTGCCAGCAGCTTGATCCTAGCGGGATACCAAGAGACCCAGTACTTC.